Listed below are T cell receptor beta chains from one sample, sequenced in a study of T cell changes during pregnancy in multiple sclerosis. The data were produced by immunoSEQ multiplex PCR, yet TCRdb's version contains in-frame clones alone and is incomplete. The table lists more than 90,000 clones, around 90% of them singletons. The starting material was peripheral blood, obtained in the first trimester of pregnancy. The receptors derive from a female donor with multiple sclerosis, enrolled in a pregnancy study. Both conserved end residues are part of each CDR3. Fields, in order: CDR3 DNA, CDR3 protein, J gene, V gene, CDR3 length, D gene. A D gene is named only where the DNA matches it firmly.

CDR3nt: TGTGCCAGCAGCTTAGGACAGGGCGAGAGCACTGAAGCTTTCTTT
CDR3aa: CASSLGQGESTEAFF
j_gene: TRBJ1-1
v_gene: TRBV7-9
len: 15
d_gene: TRBD1

CDR3nt: TGTGCCAGCAGTTTATTACCGGGACAGGGCCTCTACGAGCAGTACTTC
CDR3aa: CASSLLPGQGLYEQYF
j_gene: TRBJ2-7
v_gene: TRBV27
len: 16
d_gene: TRBD1

CDR3nt: TGTGCCAGCAGCCCGGACAGGGGGATTTTCGATGAGCAGTTCTTC
CDR3aa: CASSPDRGIFDEQFF
j_gene: TRBJ2-1
v_gene: TRBV5-6
len: 15
d_gene: TRBD1

CDR3nt: TGTGCCAGCTCCCGGACAGGAACCGAAGGCACCGGGGAGCTGTTTTTT
CDR3aa: CASSRTGTEGTGELFF
j_gene: TRBJ2-2
v_gene: TRBV18
len: 16
d_gene: TRBD1

CDR3nt: TGTGCCAGCAGCCAAGTTAACAGTTTGAACACTGAAGCTTTCTTT
CDR3aa: CASSQVNSLNTEAFF
j_gene: TRBJ1-1
v_gene: TRBV14
len: 15
d_gene: .

CDR3nt: TGTGCCAGCACCCGGGATCTCCTTTATCAGCCCCAGCATTTT
CDR3aa: CASTRDLLYQPQHF
j_gene: TRBJ1-5
v_gene: TRBV2
len: 14
d_gene: .

CDR3nt: TGCGCCAGCCTCGACAGAACCTACAATGAGCAGTTCTTC
CDR3aa: CASLDRTYNEQFF
j_gene: TRBJ2-1
v_gene: TRBV5-1
len: 13
d_gene: .

CDR3nt: TGCGCCAGCAGCTTGGGGACAGGGGTGTTAATTTACGAGCAGTACTTC
CDR3aa: CASSLGTGVLIYEQYF
j_gene: TRBJ2-7
v_gene: TRBV5-1
len: 16
d_gene: TRBD1

CDR3nt: TGTGCCACCAGCAGAGACCGACAGGGGAATCAGCCCCAGCATTTT
CDR3aa: CATSRDRQGNQPQHF
j_gene: TRBJ1-5
v_gene: TRBV15
len: 15
d_gene: TRBD1

CDR3nt: TGTGCCAGTAGTATAGGACAGGGGAGAAGTTACGAGCAGTACTTC
CDR3aa: CASSIGQGRSYEQYF
j_gene: TRBJ2-7
v_gene: TRBV19
len: 15
d_gene: TRBD1

CDR3nt: TGTGCCAGCAGCCAGGAGCGGGAGGGGTCCTACGAGCAGTACTTC
CDR3aa: CASSQEREGSYEQYF
j_gene: TRBJ2-7
v_gene: TRBV4-2
len: 15
d_gene: TRBD2

CDR3nt: TGTGCCAGCACCCGGGGGGAGAGCCACGAGCAGTACTTC
CDR3aa: CASTRGESHEQYF
j_gene: TRBJ2-7
v_gene: TRBV7-6
len: 13
d_gene: TRBD2

CDR3nt: TGTGCCAGCAGTTCAGAACTAAGTACCTACAATGAGCAGTTCTTC
CDR3aa: CASSSELSTYNEQFF
j_gene: TRBJ2-1
v_gene: TRBV27
len: 15
d_gene: .